Below are 26 T cell receptor beta chains sequenced from a single sample in a study of shared clonotypes between healthy human individuals. CD8 cells classed as naive were CD45RO-negative and positively selected for CCR7, excluding terminally differentiated effector memory CD45RA+ cells. Profiled with immunoSEQ multiplex PCR; TCRdb holds only in-frame clones, not every one. The data contain 500,000 to 700,000 clones, approximately 95% of them singletons. Source material: naive CD8+ T cells sorted from blood. The receptor set was obtained from a woman aged 30 to 39 in good health.

The chain couples TRBV18 to TRBJ1-1; a weak D match, TRBD1 (5 bases). CDR1 is KGHSH and CDR2 is LQKENI in the germline V gene. The V and J ends lost 3 bases and 1 base respectively, with 12 bases between them. The CDR3 covers 15 residues. CDR3 sequence: CASSPSPGTNTEAFF. Written as DNA, the CDR3 is TGTGCCAGCTCACCGAGTCCAGGGACGAACACTGAAGCTTTCTTT.

The V and J genes are TRBV6-5 and TRBJ2-6; D not certain. Germline V lookup: CDR1 MNHEY, CDR2 SVGAGI. V lost 5 bases and J 4 bases, leaving 3 bases between the germline ends. This CDR3 region has 12 residues. The CDR3 DNA follows: TGTGCCAGCAGTCAGGGGGCCAACGTCCTGACTTTC. Translated: CASSQGANVLTF.

J is TRBJ2-1 and V is TRBV13; D not resolved. The CDR3 totals 11 residues. Trimming took 6 bases from V and 10 from J, leaving 10 bases between them. Germline V lookup: CDR1 PRHDT, CDR2 FYEKMQ (reference sequence). CDR3 region: CASRGNEEQFF. The CDR3 region has the DNA TGTGCCAGCAGAGGGAATGAGGAGCAGTTCTTC.

This chain connects TRBV25-1 to TRBJ2-7, with a possible D match to TRBD2 (5 bases). The CDR3 consists of 13 residues. Between the trimmed V and J ends, which lost 2 bases and 5 bases, there was a span of 10 bases. Per the germline V gene, CDR1 is MGHDK and CDR2 is SYGVNS. The CDR3 nucleotides are TGTGCCAGCAGTGAAGGAGGCCCCCACGAGCAGTACTTC. Its translation: CASSEGGPHEQYF.

This chain links TRBV7-9 with TRBJ2-3; 7 bases map to TRBD2. After removal of 2 bases from V and 4 bases from J, the junction contained 15 bases not matched to a gene. CDR1 SEHNR and CDR2 FQNEAQ come from the germline V gene (reference sequence). This CDR3 region has 18 residues. The CDR3 is CASSLSFSGEEGPDTQYF. The CDR3 DNA reads TGTGCCAGCAGCTTATCATTCAGCGGGGAAGAGGGGCCAGATACGCAGTATTTT.

V gene TRBV7-9 combines with J gene TRBJ2-5, with unresolved D. V dropped 5 bases and J dropped 5 bases, with 27 bases sitting between them. This CDR3 region has 18 residues. The germline V gene has CDR1 SEHNR and CDR2 FQNEAQ (reference sequence). CDR3 DNA: TGTGCCAGCAGCCCCCCGCGGCAGACCACTCCCTCCGGGGAGACCCAGTACTTC. Its protein is CASSPPRQTTPSGETQYF. Filled out from reference TRBV7-9 and TRBJ2-5, the complete variable domain reads DTGVSQNPRHKITKRGQNVTFRCDPISEHNRLYWYRQTLGQGPEFLTYFQNEAQLEKSRLLSDRFSAERPKGSFSTLEIQRTEQGDSAMYLCASSPPRQTTPSGETQYFGPGTRLLVL.

The V and J genes are TRBV28 and TRBJ2-5; TRBD2 agrees at 11 bases. J lost 2 bases, V lost 7 bases, and 3 bases had no gene match. From germline, CDR1 is MDHEN and CDR2 SYDVKM. There are 14 residues in the CDR3. This chain's CDR3 is CASTIAGGQETQYF. CDR3 DNA: TGTGCCAGCACCATAGCGGGAGGGCAAGAGACCCAGTACTTC.

The gene calls are TRBV30 and TRBJ2-1; TRBD2 might be the D (6 bases). V was clipped by 3 bases and J by 0 bases, with 15 bases between them. In germline, CDR1 is GTSNPN, CDR2 SVGIG (reference sequence). This CDR3 has 16 residues. CDR3 loop: CAWSQTGLDSYNEQFF. The DNA for the CDR3 is TGTGCCTGGAGCCAAACGGGACTGGACTCCTACAATGAGCAGTTCTTC.

Only a few counts were recorded for this clone. This rearrangement joins TRBV29-1 to TRBJ1-1; no reliable D call. V was cut by 3 bases and J by 2 bases, with 7 bases left in between. The CDR3 sequence is 12 residues long. Germline values: CDR1 SQVTM, CDR2 ANQGSEA. The CDR3 sequence: CSVDPYNTEAFF. DNA of the CDR3: TGCAGCGTTGACCCGTACAACACTGAAGCTTTCTTT.

The J gene is TRBJ2-3, the V gene TRBV6-5; D may match TRBD1 or TRBD2 (5 bases each). V lost 6 bases and J 6 bases, leaving 19 bases between the germline ends. CDR1 is MNHEY and CDR2 is SVGAGI in the germline V gene. CDR3 size: 15 residues. This chain's CDR3 is CASRPTLRGMDTQYF. The CDR3 DNA sequence: TGTGCCAGCAGACCTACCTTGAGGGGTATGGATACGCAGTATTTT.

This chain connects TRBV11-2 to TRBJ2-7, with a possible D match to TRBD2 (6 bases). CDR3 length: 13 residues. Germline assignment: CDR1 SGHAT and CDR2 FQNNGV. V was clipped by 7 bases and J by 3 bases, with 13 bases between them. CDR3 sequence: CASKASVGYEQYF. In nucleotides, the CDR3 is TGTGCCAGCAAGGCTAGCGTCGGCTACGAGCAGTACTTC.

The chain carries TRBV28 and TRBJ2-7, with 12 bases lining up with TRBD1. Germline V gives CDR1 MDHEN, CDR2 SYDVKM. The ends lost 2 bases at V and 5 bases at J; junction bases unmatched: 10. The CDR3 extends over 17 amino acids. This chain's CDR3 is CASSLPFSGTGGHEQYF. In DNA form, the CDR3 reads TGTGCCAGCAGTTTACCTTTTTCCGGGACAGGGGGCCACGAGCAGTACTTC. The entire variable domain, with the rest obtained from reference TRBV28 and TRBJ2-7, is as follows: DVKVTQSSRYLVKRTGEKVFLECVQDMDHENMFWYRQDPGLGLRLIYFSYDVKMKEKGDIPEGYSVSREKKERFSLILESASTNQTSMYLCASSLPFSGTGGHEQYFGPGTRLTVT.

The chain employs TRBV6-5 and TRBJ2-7; D might be TRBD1 or TRBD2, each matching 5 bases. The CDR3 consists of 14 residues. The germline V gene has CDR1 MNHEY and CDR2 SVGAGI. V was trimmed by 6 bases and J by 2 bases, leaving 14 bases between them. CDR3 nucleotides: TGTGCCAGCAGAACCGGGACGGGGCCCTACGAGCAGTACTTC. This gives the protein CASRTGTGPYEQYF.

The CDR3: CASSPPGLFGYEQYF. The CDR3, as DNA: TGTGCCAGCTCGCCGCCGGGGCTTTTTGGCTACGAGCAGTACTTC. The chain recombines TRBV6-5 with TRBJ2-7, with D possibly called TRBD1 or TRBD2 (5 bases each). The V and J ends lost 8 bases and 3 bases respectively, with 20 bases between them. The CDR3 length is 15 residues. Germline CDR1 and CDR2: MNHEY and SVGAGI.

This chain uses TRBV2 with TRBJ2-7, with no clear D. The germline V and J ends were trimmed by 2 bases and 4 bases, with 12 bases remaining between them. The CDR3 has 14 residues. Per germline, CDR1 SNHLY and CDR2 FYNNEI. CDR3 sequence (DNA): TGTGCCAGCAGTGAAAATCGCGGAGATTACGAGCAGTACTTC. Amino acid sequence: CASSENRGDYEQYF. The full variable domain, completed using reference TRBV2 and TRBJ2-7, is EPEVTQTPSHQVTQMGQEVILRCVPISNHLYFYWYRQILGQKVEFLVSFYNNEISEKSEIFDDQFSVERPDGSNFTLKIRSTKLEDSAMYFCASSENRGDYEQYFGPGTRLTVT.

V is TRBV14 and J is TRBJ1-1, with D possibly matching TRBD1 (6 bases). CDR1 is SGHDN and CDR2 is FVKESK in the germline V gene. Trimming took off 1 base at V and 8 bases at J, with 17 bases between the two ends. The CDR3 has 15 amino acids. The CDR3 protein is CASSQAMWWGQEAFF. CDR3 DNA sequence: TGTGCCAGCAGCCAAGCCATGTGGTGGGGACAAGAAGCTTTCTTT. Full variable domain (remainder filled in from reference TRBV14 and TRBJ1-1): EAGVTQFPSHSVIEKGQTVTLRCDPISGHDNLYWYRRVMGKEIKFLLHFVKESKQDESGMPNNRFLAERTGGTYSTLKVQPAELEDSGVYFCASSQAMWWGQEAFFGQGTRLTVV.

On this clone: Other nucleotide sequences from this sample produce the same CDR3. The chain is built from TRBV7-7 and TRBJ2-1; the D is unclear. V was pared by 2 bases and J by 3 bases, with 5 bases between. This CDR3 comprises 13 residues. The germline V gene encodes CDR1 SSHAT and CDR2 FNYEAQ (reference sequence). This CDR3 is CASSLSSYNEQFF. The CDR3 nucleotides are TGTGCCAGCAGCTTATCCAGCTACAATGAGCAGTTCTTC.

The chain has TRBV5-6 and TRBJ2-7, with 9 bases aligning to TRBD2. The V gene's germline CDR1 is SGHDT and CDR2 YYEEEE. Unmatched junction bases numbered 5, after V lost 5 bases and J lost 2 bases. This CDR3 comprises 14 residues. Here the CDR3 reads CASRPSGVPYEQYF. CDR3 in DNA: TGTGCCAGCAGGCCTAGCGGGGTGCCCTACGAGCAGTACTTC.

The gene calls are TRBV19 and TRBJ2-2; D gene uncertain. Germline V gives CDR1 LNHDA, CDR2 SQIVND (reference sequence). Trimming removed 3 bases at V and 5 bases at J, with 7 bases between. The CDR3 has 13 amino acids. The CDR3 DNA reads TGTGCCAGTAGTATTATAGGGACCGGGGAGCTGTTTTTT. Amino acid sequence: CASSIIGTGELFF.

The CDR3 DNA is TGTGCCTGGAGTTCAGTCCTGAGCAATCAGCCCCAGCATTTT. Translation: CAWSSVLSNQPQHF. This rearrangement joins TRBV30 to TRBJ1-5; D not certain. Trimming pared 2 bases from V and 1 base from J, leaving 9 bases between. CDR1 and CDR2 (germline): GTSNPN, SVGIG (reference sequence). There are 14 residues in the CDR3.

This clone was picked up a small number of times. This rearrangement joins TRBV27 to TRBJ1-2, with 9 bases matching TRBD1. The germline gives CDR1 MNHEY, CDR2 SMNVEV (reference sequence). J lost 6 bases, V lost 6 bases, and 8 bases had no gene match. CDR3 size: 14 residues. This chain's CDR3 is CASSPTGGKNGYTF. CDR3 DNA sequence: TGTGCCAGCAGCCCTACAGGGGGCAAGAATGGCTACACCTTC.

This sequence joins TRBV27 and TRBJ2-5, with D perhaps TRBD2 (5 bases). Trimming left V 6 bases short and J 5 bases short, with 19 bases between. The CDR3 is 15 residues long. CDR1 MNHEY and CDR2 SMNVEV come from the germline V gene (reference sequence). The CDR3 loop reads CASSRSSGIWETQYF. The CDR3 region has the DNA TGTGCCAGCAGCCGTTCGTCGGGGATCTGGGAGACCCAGTACTTC.

The V call is TRBV2, the J call TRBJ2-2, with 12 bases aligning to TRBD2. CDR1 is SNHLY, CDR2 FYNNEI, per germline. The CDR3 loop spans 17 amino acids. V lost 6 bases, J lost 0 bases, and 5 bases stayed unmatched. The chain's CDR3 is CASRGLAGIANTGELFF. In DNA form, the CDR3 reads TGTGCCAGCAGAGGACTAGCGGGGATCGCGAACACCGGGGAGCTGTTTTTT.

A few counts support this clone. This chain connects TRBV30 to TRBJ2-2; D is uncertain. Germline V lookup: CDR1 GTSNPN, CDR2 SVGIG (reference sequence). V was cut by 3 bases and J by 3 bases, with 8 bases left in between. The CDR3 runs 13 residues. CDR3 loop: CAWSYYDTGELFF. Written as DNA, the CDR3 is TGTGCCTGGAGCTACTACGACACCGGGGAGCTGTTTTTT.

This chain joins TRBV28 and TRBJ2-5; D is unresolved. The CDR3 spans 13 residues. Deletions cut 7 bases from V and 5 bases from J, with 14 bases between. CDR1 and CDR2 (germline): MDHEN, SYDVKM. CDR3 DNA: TGTGCCAGCACCTCCGGTAATTCGGAGACCCAGTACTTC. Protein sequence: CASTSGNSETQYF.

This chain uses TRBV19 with TRBJ1-1, with 8 bases identical to TRBD1. Trimming removed 0 bases from V and 3 bases from J; junction bases left unmatched: 9. Germline CDR1 LNHDA, CDR2 SQIVND (reference sequence). The CDR3 length is 17 residues. CDR3: CASSIDEDREVDTEAFF. In nucleotides, the CDR3 is TGTGCCAGTAGTATAGATGAGGACAGGGAAGTGGACACTGAAGCTTTCTTT.